This T cell receptor beta chain emerged from a study of cytomegalovirus exposure and HLA in healthy donors. The study's findings and limits: Cytomegalovirus association was assigned to about 180 TCR beta chains. It was reportedly the case that the classifier diagnosed cytomegalovirus status with high specificity and sensitivity.

This clone was counted a single time. Its antigen is currently unknown. One end of the junction fails to match germline, which may point to a read error. 13 Jbeta primers and 60 Vbeta primers were used for the PCR. Profiling relied on immunoSEQ multiplex PCR, and the TCRdb table lists in-frame clones only, not all of them. The sample yields some 110,000 clones, 74% seen once. The donors comprised healthy bone marrow donors. Germline CDR1 SQVTM, CDR2 ANQGSEA. This CDR3 has 13 residues. This chain joins TRBV29-1 and TRBJ2-7; D may be TRBD2 (6 bases). Source material: PBMCs. This clonotype originated in a woman between 45 and 65 years old in good health and CMV-seropositive. CDR3 in DNA: TGCAGCGTCGAAGGACTAATGCGTGACGAGCAGTACTTC. Its protein product is CSVEGLMRDEQYF.